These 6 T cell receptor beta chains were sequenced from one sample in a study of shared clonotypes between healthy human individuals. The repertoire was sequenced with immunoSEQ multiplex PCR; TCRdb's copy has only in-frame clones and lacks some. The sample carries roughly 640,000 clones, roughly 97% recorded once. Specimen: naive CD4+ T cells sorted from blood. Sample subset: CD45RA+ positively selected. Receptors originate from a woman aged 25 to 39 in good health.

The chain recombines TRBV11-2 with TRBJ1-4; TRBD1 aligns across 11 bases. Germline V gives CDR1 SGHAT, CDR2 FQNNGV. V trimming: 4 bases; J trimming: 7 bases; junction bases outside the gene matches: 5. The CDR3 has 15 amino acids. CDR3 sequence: CASSYVGTGGEKLFF. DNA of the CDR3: TGTGCCAGCAGCTATGTTGGGACAGGGGGTGAAAAACTGTTTTTT.

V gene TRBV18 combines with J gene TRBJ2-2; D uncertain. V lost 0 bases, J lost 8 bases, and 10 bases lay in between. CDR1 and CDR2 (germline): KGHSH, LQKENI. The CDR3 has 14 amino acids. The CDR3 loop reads CASSPPSTPGELFF. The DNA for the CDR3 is TGTGCCAGCTCACCACCCTCAACACCGGGGGAGCTGTTTTTT.

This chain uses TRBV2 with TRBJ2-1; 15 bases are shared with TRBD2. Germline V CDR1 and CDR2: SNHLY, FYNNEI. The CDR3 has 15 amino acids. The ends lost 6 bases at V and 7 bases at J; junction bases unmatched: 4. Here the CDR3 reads CASRKGTSGRNEQFF. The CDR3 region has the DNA TGTGCCAGCAGAAAGGGGACTAGCGGGAGGAATGAGCAGTTCTTC.

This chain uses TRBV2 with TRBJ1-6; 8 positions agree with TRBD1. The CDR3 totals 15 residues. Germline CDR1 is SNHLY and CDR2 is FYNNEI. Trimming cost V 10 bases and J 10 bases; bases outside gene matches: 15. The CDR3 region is CATKSQGERVSPLHF. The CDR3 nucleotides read TGTGCCACAAAATCACAGGGGGAAAGGGTCTCACCCCTCCACTTT. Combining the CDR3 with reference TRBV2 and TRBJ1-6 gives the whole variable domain EPEVTQTPSHQVTQMGQEVILRCVPISNHLYFYWYRQILGQKVEFLVSFYNNEISEKSEIFDDQFSVERPDGSNFTLKIRSTKLEDSAMYFCATKSQGERVSPLHFGNGTRLTVT.

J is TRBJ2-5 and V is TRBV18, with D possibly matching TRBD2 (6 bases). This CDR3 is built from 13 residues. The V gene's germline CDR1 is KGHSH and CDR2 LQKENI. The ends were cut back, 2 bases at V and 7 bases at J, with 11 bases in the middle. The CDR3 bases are TGTGCCAGCTCACCATCCGGGAGCGGGACCCAGTACTTC. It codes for CASSPSGSGTQYF.

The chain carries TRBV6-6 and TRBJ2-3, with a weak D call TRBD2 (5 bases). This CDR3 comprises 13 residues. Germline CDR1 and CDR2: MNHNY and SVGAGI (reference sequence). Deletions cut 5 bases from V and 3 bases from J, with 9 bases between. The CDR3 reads CASSDRTTDTQYF. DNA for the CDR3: TGTGCCAGCAGTGACCGGACTACAGATACGCAGTATTTT.